This T cell receptor beta chain is from a study of T cell responses to AZD1222 COVID-19 vaccine. This CDR3 contains 16 residues. The ends lost 3 bases at V and 0 bases at J; junction bases unmatched: 3. From germline, CDR1 is SGHRS and CDR2 YFSETQ. Clones were read by immunoSEQ multiplex PCR, and TCRdb kept only the in-frame ones, dropping some. The repertoire holds some 120,000 clones, about 90% seen once, with approximately 8% in the top ten. To note about this clone: Its matching antigen is unknown.

Findings and limits, study-wide: The number of AZD1222 recipients seropositive at baseline was only five to seven. Clonal diversity may have been underestimated in mostly white British donors.

The receptor comes from an adult who received the AZD1222 COVID-19 vaccine. The chain combines TRBV5-1 with TRBJ1-6; 7 positions agree with TRBD1. Sequencing was performed on peripheral blood, taken 28 days after the second AZD1222 dose. CDR3 region: CASSSGGRSYNSPLHF. DNA of the CDR3: TGCGCCAGCAGCTCAGGGGGTCGCTCCTATAATTCACCCCTCCACTTT.